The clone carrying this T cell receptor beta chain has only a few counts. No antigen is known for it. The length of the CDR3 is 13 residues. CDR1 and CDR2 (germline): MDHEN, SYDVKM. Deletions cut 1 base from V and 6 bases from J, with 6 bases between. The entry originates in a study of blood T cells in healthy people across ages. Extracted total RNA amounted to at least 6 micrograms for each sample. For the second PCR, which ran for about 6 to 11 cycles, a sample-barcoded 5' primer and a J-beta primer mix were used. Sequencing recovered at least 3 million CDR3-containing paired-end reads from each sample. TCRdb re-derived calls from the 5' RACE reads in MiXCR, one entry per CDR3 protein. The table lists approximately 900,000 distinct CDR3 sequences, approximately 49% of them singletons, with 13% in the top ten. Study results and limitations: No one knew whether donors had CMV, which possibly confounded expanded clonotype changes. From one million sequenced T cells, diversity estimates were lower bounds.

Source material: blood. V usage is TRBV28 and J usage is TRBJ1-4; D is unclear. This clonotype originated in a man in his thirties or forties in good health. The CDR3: CASSLSRYEKLFF. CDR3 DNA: TGTGCCAGCAGTTTATCCAGATATGAAAAACTGTTTTTT. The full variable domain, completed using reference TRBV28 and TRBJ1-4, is DVKVTQSSRYLVKRTGEKVFLECVQDMDHENMFWYRQDPGLGLRLIYFSYDVKMKEKGDIPEGYSVSREKKERFSLILESASTNQTSMYLCASSLSRYEKLFFGSGTQLSVL.